One and the same sample provided the 29 T cell receptor beta chains below, sequenced in a study of regulatory T cells in long-lasting Graves disease. Time point here: newly diagnosed GD, antithyroid drugs for less than 3 months. PBMCs provided the RNA from which the TCR library was made. Arm-PCR of CDR3 regions and iRepertoire HTBI primers were the basis on which TCR beta libraries were built. TCRdb reprocessed the multiplex PCR reads with MiXCR, giving one entry per CDR3 protein. The sample lists roughly 530,000 distinct CDR3 sequences, about 16% seen once, with approximately 25% in the top ten. A further study also used this sample, focusing on T cells in Graves' hyperthyroidism and ophthalmopathy.

The source was peripheral blood mononuclear cells (PBMCs), collected at new diagnosis, from a patient treated with antithyroid drugs. These receptors all stem from a woman aged 35 to 60 with Graves disease.

Many counts were recorded for this clonotype. The chain is built from TRBV18 and TRBJ2-2; the D gene is possibly TRBD1 (6 bases). CDR3 size: 14 residues. Trimming pared 3 bases from V and 4 bases from J, leaving 9 bases between. CDR1 KGHSH and CDR2 LQKENI come from the germline V gene. CDR3 sequence (DNA): TGTGCCAGCTCACCCCAGGGGATCACCGGGGAGCTGTTTTTT. Encoded protein: CASSPQGITGELFF.

This clonotype has only a few counts. This chain joins TRBV7-9 and TRBJ1-3, with D hard to call. Looked up from germline, CDR1 is SEHNR and CDR2 is FQNEAQ (reference sequence). The CDR3 contains 15 residues. V was cut by 0 bases and J by 0 bases, with 6 bases left in between. CDR3 amino acids: CASSLAESSGNTIYF. The CDR3 DNA reads TGTGCCAGCAGCTTAGCGGAGAGCTCTGGAAACACCATATATTTT.

This clonotype was seen many times. The gene calls are TRBV12-3 or TRBV12-4 and TRBJ1-1; 10 positions match TRBD1. This CDR3 is 20 amino acids long. V dropped 5 bases and J dropped 1; count of bases not matched to a gene: 19. The CDR3 sequence: CASSPPNWRTGQGTNTEAFF. CDR3 sequence (DNA): TGTGCCAGCAGTCCCCCGAATTGGCGAACGGGACAGGGGACGAACACTGAAGCTTTCTTT.

This clonotype was picked up a small number of times. The rearrangement joins TRBV15 to TRBJ2-1; D ambiguous. The DNA end favors TRBJ2-5, so the J call may be wrong. The CDR3 sequence is 13 residues long. Germline lookup yields CDR1 LNHNV and CDR2 YYDKDF (reference sequence). CDR3 residues: CATSREMEETQYF. CDR3 DNA sequence: TGTGCCACCAGCAGAGAGATGGAAGAGACCCAGTACTTC.

The CDR3 loop reads CAIGESLMNTEAFF. The CDR3 nucleotides read TGTGCCATCGGGGAATCCCTCATGAACACTGAAGCTTTCTTT. The chain recombines TRBV10-3 with TRBJ1-1; no clear D. With 8 bases removed from V and 0 bases from J, the gap between germline ends came to 13 bases. Germline-derived CDR1 and CDR2 are ENHRY and SYGVKD. This CDR3 region has 14 residues.

This clonotype was observed many times. This chain uses TRBV11-2 with TRBJ2-2; unclear D gene. The CDR3 totals 13 residues. Germline values: CDR1 SGHAT, CDR2 FQNNGV. Trimming left V 2 bases short and J 6 bases short, with 7 bases between. Here the CDR3 reads CASSLQDAGELFF. DNA for the CDR3: TGTGCCAGCAGCTTACAGGACGCCGGGGAGCTGTTTTTT.

This clonotype was observed many times. This sequence joins TRBV5-1 and TRBJ1-1; D unclear. Per germline, CDR1 SGHRS and CDR2 YFSETQ. The CDR3 loop spans 12 amino acids. V lost 1 base to trimming and J lost 7 bases, with 8 bases between them. In DNA form, the CDR3 reads TGCGCCAGCAGCTTGTCGCCGGATGAAGCTTTCTTT. Its translation: CASSLSPDEAFF.

The rearrangement uses TRBV6-9 and TRBJ2-1; tentatively, D is TRBD1 or TRBD2 (5 bases each). Trimming took off 3 bases at V and 10 bases at J, with 13 bases between the two ends. The germline V gene encodes CDR1 MNHGY and CDR2 SVAAGI. This CDR3 spans 13 amino acids. The CDR3 is CASSYSDGAEQFF. CDR3 in DNA: TGTGCCAGCAGTTACTCTGACGGGGCGGAGCAGTTCTTC.

To note about this clonotype: Possible read error: a much larger clone is one base away. V is TRBV5-8 and J is TRBJ1-1, with unresolved D. CDR1 SGHTS and CDR2 YDEGEE come from the germline V gene. The CDR3 has 15 residues. The DNA of the CDR3 is TGTGCCAGCAGCTTGGACGCGCGGGTAAACACTGAAGCTCTCTTT. It encodes CASSLDARVNTEALF.

This clonotype was found a few times. At one boundary the junction diverges from the germline segment, which might be a read error. The chain recombines TRBV27 with TRBJ2-7; D unclear. The CDR3 has 14 amino acids. Germline loops: CDR1 MNHEY, CDR2 SMNVEV (reference sequence). This chain's CDR3 is CASRLSLDGYEQCF. The CDR3 nucleotides read TGTGCCAGCAGGCTTTCCCTTGACGGCTACGAGCAGTGCTTC.

This clonotype was seen a handful of times. The rearrangement uses TRBV19 and TRBJ1-2; D remains ambiguous. The CDR3 length is 12 residues. Germline V gives CDR1 LNHDA, CDR2 SQIVND (reference sequence). Trimming took off 7 bases at V and 6 bases at J, with 12 bases between the two ends. As DNA, the CDR3 is TGTGCCAGTAAGGAAGGTGTCGATGGCTACACCTTC. The encoded protein is CASKEGVDGYTF.

This clonotype was observed many times. This chain connects TRBV2 to TRBJ1-4; D is undetermined. This CDR3 has 12 residues. The germline gives CDR1 SNHLY, CDR2 FYNNEI. The V gene lost 6 bases and the J gene lost 5 bases, with 7 bases spanning the gap. The CDR3 bases are TGTGCCAGCAGCGGGAGGAATGAAAAACTGTTTTTT. This translates into CASSGRNEKLFF.

J is TRBJ1-6 and V is TRBV3-1; tentatively, D is TRBD1 (6 bases). Germline assignment: CDR1 LGHDT and CDR2 YNNKEL (reference sequence). The CDR3 runs 14 residues. V gave up 6 bases and J gave up 6 bases, with 12 bases separating them. The CDR3 here is CASRLRQANSPLHF. Written as DNA, the CDR3 is TGTGCCAGCAGGCTCCGACAGGCTAATTCACCCCTCCACTTT. The variable domain in full, completed from reference TRBV3-1 and TRBJ1-6, reads DTAVSQTPKYLVTQMGNDKSIKCEQNLGHDTMYWYKQDSKKFLKIMFSYNNKELIINETVPNRFSPKSPDKAHLNLHINSLELGDSAVYFCASRLRQANSPLHFGNGTRLTVT.

The chain is built from TRBV6-2 or TRBV6-3 and TRBJ1-1, with a weak D call TRBD1 (6 bases). The CDR3 consists of 16 residues. The germline gives CDR1 MNHEY, CDR2 SVGEGT. V dropped 4 bases and J dropped 5 bases, with 20 bases sitting between them. The CDR3: CASSFLGGSIKTEAFF. DNA of the CDR3: TGTGCCAGCAGTTTTTTGGGGGGCTCAATTAAGACTGAAGCTTTCTTT.

Ten or more counts support this clonotype. The chain is built from TRBV11-1 and TRBJ2-1; TRBD2 matches 14 bases. J gave up 0 bases and V 2 bases, and 9 bases lay outside the gene matches. Per germline, CDR1 SGHAT and CDR2 FQDESV (reference sequence). CDR3 length: 20 amino acids. The CDR3 spells CASSLPPGLAGESSYNEQFF. In DNA form, the CDR3 reads TGTGCCAGCAGCTTACCCCCGGGACTAGCGGGGGAGAGCTCCTACAATGAGCAGTTCTTC.

A word on this clonotype: An end of the junction differs from the germline gene, which may be a read error. The chain has TRBV7-9 and TRBJ2-1, with 7 bases aligning to TRBD1. The CDR3 has 14 amino acids. Germline V CDR1 and CDR2: SEHNR, FQNEAQ (reference sequence). CDR3 nucleotide sequence: TGTGCCAACAGCTTAGGGGACAGATACAATGAGCAGTTCTTC. This encodes CANSLGDRYNEQFF.

V usage is TRBV20-1 and J usage is TRBJ2-1; 11 nucleotides line up with TRBD2. The ends lost 0 bases at V and 3 bases at J; junction bases unmatched: 4. This CDR3 has 16 residues. CDR1 DFQATT and CDR2 SNEGSKA come from the germline V gene (reference sequence). CDR3 DNA: TGCAGTGCTAGAGAAGGGCTAGCGGGGGGCTACAATGAGCAGTTCTTC. Its protein is CSAREGLAGGYNEQFF.

Many counts were recorded for this clonotype. The J gene is TRBJ2-1, the V gene TRBV15; 8 positions match TRBD2. Trimming removed 0 bases from V and 4 bases from J; junction bases left unmatched: 5. CDR3 length equals 16 residues. Germline-derived CDR1 and CDR2 are LNHNV and YYDKDF (reference sequence). CDR3 bases: TGTGCCACCAGCAGAGATCGAGCTAGCGGGTACAATGAGCAGTTCTTC. This sequence encodes CATSRDRASGYNEQFF.

This clonotype was counted ten times or more. The genes are TRBV3-1 and TRBJ1-6; D gene uncertain. Per the germline V gene, CDR1 is LGHDT and CDR2 is YNNKEL (reference sequence). Between the trimmed V and J ends, which lost 3 bases and 5 bases, there was a span of 8 bases. The CDR3 consists of 14 residues. CDR3 residues: CASSQVNHNSPLHF. CDR3 in DNA: TGTGCCAGCAGCCAGGTCAATCATAATTCACCCCTCCACTTT. Complete variable domain (other parts from reference TRBV3-1 and TRBJ1-6): DTAVSQTPKYLVTQMGNDKSIKCEQNLGHDTMYWYKQDSKKFLKIMFSYNNKELIINETVPNRFSPKSPDKAHLNLHINSLELGDSAVYFCASSQVNHNSPLHFGNGTRLTVT.

This clonotype appeared once. The chain combines TRBV10-2 with TRBJ2-5; maybe TRBD1 (6 bases). This CDR3 region has 15 residues. Germline CDR1 is WSHSY and CDR2 is SAAADI. V shed 2 bases and J shed 5 bases, with 15 bases lying between them. The CDR3 DNA is TGCGCCAGCAGTGAGGGTTCAGGGGCCAGGGAGACCCAGTACTTC. Translating gives CASSEGSGARETQYF.

This rearrangement joins TRBV15 to TRBJ2-3; TRBD2 matches at 11 bases. The CDR3 loop spans 16 amino acids. Trimming removed 5 bases from V and 2 bases from J; junction bases left unmatched: 6. Per germline, CDR1 LNHNV and CDR2 YYDKDF (reference sequence). Written as DNA, the CDR3 is TGTGCCACCAGCGCCCGGACTAGCGGGCACACAGATACGCAGTATTTT. This codes for CATSARTSGHTDTQYF.

There are a few counts of this clonotype. The chain employs TRBV9 and TRBJ2-2; TRBD2 agrees at 8 bases. V was clipped by 2 bases and J by 7 bases; unmatched bases: 7. Germline V gene data show CDR1 as SGDLS and CDR2 as YYNGEE. The CDR3 length is 15 residues. The CDR3 DNA reads as TGTGCCAGCAGCGTCTGGAGCGGGGGCGGCGGGGAGCTGTTTTTT. This gives the protein CASSVWSGGGGELFF. The full variable domain, completed using reference TRBV9 and TRBJ2-2, is DSGVTQTPKHLITATGQRVTLRCSPRSGDLSVYWYQQSLDQGLQFLIQYYNGEERAKGNILERFSAQQFPDLHSELNLSSLELGDSALYFCASSVWSGGGGELFFGEGSRLTVL.

This chain connects TRBV12-3 or TRBV12-4 to TRBJ2-3; no firm D call. The ends were cut back, 5 bases at V and 3 bases at J, with 15 bases in the middle. CDR3 length: 15 amino acids. The CDR3 here is CASSPGRVLTDTQYF. The CDR3 DNA reads as TGTGCCAGCAGTCCCGGTAGGGTACTGACAGATACGCAGTATTTT.

This clonotype appeared many times. The V call is TRBV28, the J call TRBJ2-7, with 11 nucleotides matching TRBD1. Unmatched junction bases numbered 9, after V lost 5 bases and J lost 3 bases. There are 16 residues in the CDR3. Germline CDR1 reads MDHEN; CDR2 reads SYDVKM. The chain's CDR3 is CASSDQPGQGDYEQYF. CDR3 nucleotides: TGTGCCAGCAGTGACCAACCGGGACAGGGGGACTACGAGCAGTACTTC.

As regards this clonotype: At one of its ends the junction is not consistent with the germline gene, which may arise from a read error. This rearrangement joins TRBV7-7 to TRBJ2-7; TRBD1 aligns across 7 bases. This CDR3 has 17 amino acids. In germline, CDR1 is SSHAT, CDR2 FNYEAQ (reference sequence). The CDR3 is CASSLVRVWNRGYEQYF. CDR3 nucleotides: TGTGCTAGCAGCTTAGTGCGGGTATGGAACAGGGGCTACGAGCAGTACTTC.

This clonotype was counted ten times or more. The chain has TRBV7-2 and TRBJ2-3; D is possibly TRBD2 (6 bases). CDR3 size: 13 residues. The germline CDR1 and CDR2 sequences are SGHTA and FQGNSA. Trimming stripped 5 bases from V and 6 bases from J, with 12 bases between. The CDR3 DNA follows: TGTGCCAGCAGCCCTCTGGAGGGGGATACGCAGTATTTT. It encodes CASSPLEGDTQYF.

This clonotype occurred many times. The chain has TRBV5-1 and TRBJ1-1; D gene uncertain. V gave up 0 bases and J gave up 2 bases, with 14 bases separating them. The CDR3 runs to 16 residues. CDR1 is SGHRS, CDR2 YFSETQ, per germline. CDR3 loop: CASSLGKVTLNTEAFF. In DNA, the CDR3 is TGCGCCAGCAGCTTGGGTAAAGTGACCCTTAACACTGAAGCTTTCTTT.

In this sample, this clonotype turned up many times. The chain has TRBV27 and TRBJ2-7, with D tentatively TRBD1 or TRBD2 (5 bases each). V was trimmed by 2 bases and J by 3 bases, leaving 17 bases between them. CDR1 MNHEY and CDR2 SMNVEV come from the germline V gene (reference sequence). The CDR3 contains 16 residues. This CDR3 is CASSLSRDGPFYEQYF. DNA of the CDR3: TGTGCCAGCAGTTTAAGCAGGGACGGCCCTTTCTACGAGCAGTACTTC.

The CDR3 DNA is TGTGCCAGTAGTCTGCCCTCGGGACTAGGACTAAATACGCAGTATTTT. This codes for CASSLPSGLGLNTQYF. The chain joins TRBV19 to TRBJ2-3; 8 nucleotides agree with TRBD2. V lost 5 bases to trimming and J lost 7 bases; unmatched junction nucleotides: 14. Germline CDR1 reads LNHDA; CDR2 reads SQIVND (reference sequence). The CDR3 contains 16 residues.